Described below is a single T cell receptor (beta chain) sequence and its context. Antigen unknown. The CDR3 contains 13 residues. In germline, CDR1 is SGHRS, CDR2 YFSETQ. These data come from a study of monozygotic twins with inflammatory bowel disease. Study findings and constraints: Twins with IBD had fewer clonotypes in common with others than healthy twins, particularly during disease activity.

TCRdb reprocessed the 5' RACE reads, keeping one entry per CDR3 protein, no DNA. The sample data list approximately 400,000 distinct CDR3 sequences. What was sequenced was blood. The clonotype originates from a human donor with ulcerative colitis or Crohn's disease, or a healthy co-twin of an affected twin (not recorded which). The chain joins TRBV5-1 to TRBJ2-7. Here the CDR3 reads CASRSVAAGEQYF.